The 22 T cell receptor beta chains given below trace back to one sample, sequenced in a study of blood T cell repertoires in COVID-19. The repertoire was sequenced with immunoSEQ multiplex PCR; TCRdb's copy has only in-frame clones and lacks some. Here the sample spans 130,000 or so clones, about three quarters being singletons. Material: peripheral blood. The receptors here all came from a man over 45 with acute or convalescent COVID-19.

J is TRBJ2-7 and V is TRBV6-1; possible D gene TRBD1, 5 bases. Trimming left V 1 base short and J 2 bases short, with 9 bases between. The CDR3 totals 14 residues. Per the germline V gene, CDR1 is MNHNS and CDR2 is SASEGT. CDR3 region: CASSEVDRPYEQYF. The CDR3 nucleotides read TGTGCCAGCAGTGAAGTAGACAGACCCTACGAGCAGTACTTC.

This clone appeared once. The gene calls are TRBV5-1 and TRBJ1-3; D possibly corresponds to TRBD1 (6 bases). V was trimmed by 1 base and J by 0 bases, leaving 14 bases between them. This CDR3 has 17 residues. Germline V lookup: CDR1 SGHRS, CDR2 YFSETQ. CDR3 loop: CASSLWGQTGSGNTIYF. CDR3 DNA: TGCGCCAGCAGCTTGTGGGGGCAGACCGGCTCTGGAAACACCATATATTTT.

The CDR3 protein is CASSPWDREGSPLHF. The CDR3 DNA is TGTGCCAGCAGCCCCTGGGACAGGGAAGGATCACCCCTCCACTTT. The chain employs TRBV5-6 and TRBJ1-6, with 9 bases matching TRBD1. The CDR3 covers 15 residues. Looked up from germline, CDR1 is SGHDT and CDR2 is YYEEEE. Trimming at V came to 4 bases and at J to 10 bases, leaving 9 bases not matched to a gene.

This clone was found once. The chain carries TRBV28 and TRBJ2-7; 9 bases map to TRBD2. Germline V gene lookup returns CDR1 MDHEN and CDR2 SYDVKM. CDR3 size: 14 residues. The J segment lost 3 bases and the V segment lost 5 bases, leaving 5 bases of the junction unmatched. As DNA, the CDR3 is TGTGCCAGCAGTACGACTAGCGGCAACTACGAGCAGTACGTC. As protein: CASSTTSGNYEQYV.

The V gene is TRBV6-5, the J gene TRBJ1-1; the match to TRBD1 covers 10 bases. Germline V gene data show CDR1 as MNHEY and CDR2 as SVGAGI. CDR3 length: 14 residues. J gave up 7 bases and V 7 bases, and 9 bases lay outside the gene matches. CDR3 DNA sequence: TGTGCCAGCACGCTCGACAGGGGGCTTGGTGAAGCTTTCTTT. The encoded protein is CASTLDRGLGEAFF.

This clone came up a few times. The genes are TRBV5-1 and TRBJ1-1, with D tentatively TRBD1 (6 bases). This CDR3 region has 17 residues. CDR1 and CDR2 (germline): SGHRS, YFSETQ. V lost 0 bases and J 11 bases, leaving 26 bases between the germline ends. The DNA for the CDR3 is TGCGCCAGCAGCTTGGTTTCAACACGGGGGGCCGGGAAGAAGGCTTTCTTT. Protein sequence: CASSLVSTRGAGKKAFF.

This sequence joins TRBV7-6 and TRBJ2-1, with TRBD2 matching 7 bases. The germline gives CDR1 SGHVS, CDR2 FNYEAQ. V lost 1 base to trimming and J lost 9 bases; unmatched junction nucleotides: 6. The CDR3 runs 14 residues. The CDR3, as DNA: TGTGCCAGCAGCTTAGTTGGGGGGGTATCTGAGCAGTTCTTC. Its protein product is CASSLVGGVSEQFF. Full variable domain (outside the CDR3, taken from reference TRBV7-6 and TRBJ2-1): GAGVSQSPRYKVTKRGQDVALRCDPISGHVSLYWYRQALGQGPEFLTYFNYEAQQDKSGLPNDRFSAERPEGSISTLTIQRTEQRDSAMYRCASSLVGGVSEQFFGPGTRLTVL.

The chain is built from TRBV5-6 and TRBJ2-2; 11 bases map to TRBD2. Per the germline V gene, CDR1 is SGHDT and CDR2 is YYEEEE. Trimming cost V 1 base and J 0 bases; bases outside gene matches: 2. This CDR3 contains 17 residues. The CDR3 DNA reads TGTGCCAGCAGCTTGTTGGGACTAGCGGCGAACACCGGGGAGCTGTTTTTT. Protein sequence: CASSLLGLAANTGELFF.

This clone was found a few times. This rearrangement joins TRBV29-1 to TRBJ1-2; possible D gene TRBD1, 6 bases. Trimming shortened V by 0 bases and J by 7 bases, and 15 bases separated the two germline ends. The CDR3 is made up of 14 amino acids. Germline CDR1 SQVTM, CDR2 ANQGSEA. The CDR3 region has the DNA TGCAGCGTTGAAGATCCAGATACAGGGACTGGCTACACCTTC. The encoded protein is CSVEDPDTGTGYTF.

J is TRBJ1-2 and V is TRBV19; D remains ambiguous. With 3 bases removed from V and 3 bases from J, the gap between germline ends came to 5 bases. Per germline, CDR1 LNHDA and CDR2 SQIVND (reference sequence). The CDR3 extends over 12 amino acids. CDR3 DNA sequence: TGTGCCAGTAGTATGGCATACTATGGCTACACCTTC. Translating gives CASSMAYYGYTF.

This clone was seen more than once but under ten times. The chain links TRBV2 to TRBJ2-2, with 8 positions matching TRBD2. Germline assignment: CDR1 SNHLY and CDR2 FYNNEI. V trimming: 4 bases; J trimming: 2 bases; junction bases outside the gene matches: 6. The length of the CDR3 is 16 residues. CDR3 sequence reads: CASSVSGGFNTGELFF. The CDR3 DNA follows: TGTGCCAGCAGTGTGAGCGGGGGCTTCAACACCGGGGAGCTGTTTTTT.

This chain links TRBV5-1 with TRBJ2-5; D is ambiguous. Germline lookup yields CDR1 SGHRS and CDR2 YFSETQ. The CDR3 extends over 15 amino acids. V shed 0 bases and J shed 2 bases, with 11 bases lying between them. In DNA, the CDR3 is TGCGCCAGCAGCTTGGGATCAGGTAGACAAGAGACCCAGTACTTC. Its protein product is CASSLGSGRQETQYF.

This chain links TRBV27 with TRBJ1-4; D gene ambiguous. This CDR3 spans 15 amino acids. Germline V lookup: CDR1 MNHEY, CDR2 SMNVEV (reference sequence). The germline V and J ends were trimmed by 8 bases and 7 bases, with 20 bases remaining between them. CDR3 bases: TGTGCCAGCGGAACCTCAAGAGAGAGGAGTGAAAAACTGTTTTTT. This sequence encodes CASGTSRERSEKLFF.

The V and J genes are TRBV5-1 and TRBJ1-4; tentative D call: TRBD1 (5 bases). From germline, CDR1 is SGHRS and CDR2 YFSETQ. The V and J ends lost 2 bases and 5 bases respectively, with 10 bases between them. The CDR3 length is 14 residues. The CDR3 spells CASSLRQPNEKLFF. DNA of the CDR3: TGCGCCAGCAGCTTAAGACAGCCCAATGAAAAACTGTTTTTT.

This chain joins TRBV5-1 and TRBJ1-1, with TRBD1 matching over 7 bases. The CDR3 extends over 16 amino acids. Trimming removed 4 bases from V and 3 bases from J; junction bases left unmatched: 12. Per germline, CDR1 SGHRS and CDR2 YFSETQ. CDR3 DNA: TGCGCCAGCAGCCAGCTCGACAGGGTAGGGGACACTGAAGCTTTCTTT. It codes for CASSQLDRVGDTEAFF.

This chain's CDR3 is CASRLSEQPQHF. CDR3 nucleotide sequence: TGTGCCAGCCGCCTTTCTGAGCAGCCCCAGCATTTT. This chain links TRBV28 with TRBJ1-5, with unresolved D. Trimming took off 8 bases at V and 7 bases at J, with 12 bases between the two ends. CDR3 length equals 12 residues. The germline V gene encodes CDR1 MDHEN and CDR2 SYDVKM.

The V and J genes are TRBV20-1 and TRBJ1-1; D perhaps matches TRBD1 (5 bases). CDR3 size: 15 residues. Trimming removed 3 bases at V and 5 bases at J, with 19 bases between. Germline assignment: CDR1 DFQATT and CDR2 SNEGSKA (reference sequence). This chain's CDR3 is CSASSDSTARTEAFF. The CDR3 DNA follows: TGCAGTGCTAGTTCTGACTCGACAGCTCGAACTGAAGCTTTCTTT.

CDR3 nucleotide sequence: TGTGCCAGTAGTAAAAGAGGGGGCCGGGACTATGGCTACACCTTC. As protein: CASSKRGGRDYGYTF. The gene calls are TRBV19 and TRBJ1-2, with 7 nucleotides matching TRBD1. The CDR3 extends over 15 amino acids. From germline, CDR1 is LNHDA and CDR2 SQIVND (reference sequence). Trimming removed 4 bases from V and 3 bases from J; junction bases left unmatched: 8. Full variable domain (rest looked up from reference TRBV19 and TRBJ1-2): DGGITQSPKYLFRKEGQNVTLSCEQNLNHDAMYWYRQDPGQGLRLIYYSQIVNDFQKGDIAEGYSVSREKKESFPLTVTSAQKNPTAFYLCASSKRGGRDYGYTFGSGTRLTVV.

This chain links TRBV10-3 with TRBJ2-5; 15 nucleotides agree with TRBD2. In germline, CDR1 is ENHRY, CDR2 SYGVKD. The CDR3 length is 19 residues. V trimming: 6 bases; J trimming: 1 base; junction bases outside the gene matches: 12. The CDR3 region is CAISPSGLAGGRGQETQYF. The CDR3 nucleotides are TGTGCCATCAGCCCCTCGGGACTAGCGGGGGGAAGAGGCCAAGAGACCCAGTACTTC.

The chain joins TRBV9 to TRBJ2-1; 10 nucleotides agree with TRBD1. V was clipped by 2 bases and J by 3 bases; unmatched bases: 2. This CDR3 spans 15 amino acids. Germline V gene data show CDR1 as SGDLS and CDR2 as YYNGEE. The CDR3 is CASSVGDRGYNEQFF. The CDR3 region has the DNA TGTGCCAGCAGCGTCGGGGACAGGGGCTACAATGAGCAGTTCTTC.

This clone appeared a few times. The rearrangement joins TRBV7-9 to TRBJ2-7; 7 nucleotides align to TRBD1. Germline V gene lookup returns CDR1 SEHNR and CDR2 FQNEAQ (reference sequence). Trimming cost V 6 bases and J 0 bases; bases outside gene matches: 8. The CDR3 extends over 15 amino acids. CDR3 sequence: CASSYGTESSYEQYF. In nucleotides, the CDR3 is TGTGCCAGCAGTTATGGGACAGAGAGCTCCTACGAGCAGTACTTC.

This chain links TRBV20-1 with TRBJ2-5, with D uncertain. Trimming stripped 3 bases from V and 4 bases from J, with 6 bases between. This CDR3 has 11 amino acids. Germline V gives CDR1 DFQATT, CDR2 SNEGSKA (reference sequence). The CDR3 protein is CSARLAETQYF. As DNA, the CDR3 is TGCAGTGCTAGGTTGGCAGAGACCCAGTACTTC.